This T cell receptor beta chain was profiled in a study of graft-versus-host responses after intestinal transplantation. Overall study results and limits: Peak GvH clone levels in circulation were associated with early post-transplant HvG declines.

Assay: immunoSEQ multiplex PCR; the TCRdb copy retains only in-frame clones and omits some. The repertoire has some 5,000 clones, 25% to 35% of them found once; the top ten carry 5% to 6.5%. CDR3 size: 14 residues. V shed 7 bases, J shed 5 bases, and the junction held 7 bases outside the gene matches. Germline CDR1 is LNHDA and CDR2 is SQIVND (reference sequence). V gene TRBV19 combines with J gene TRBJ1-1, with TRBD1 matching over 10 bases. The starting material was alloreactive CD4+ T cells from a mixed lymphocyte reaction culture, obtained before transplantation. The subset was: CFSE-low proliferating T cells sorted from roughly 6-day pre-transplant mixed lymphocyte reaction (GvH or HvG direction). This TCR derives from a human patient who was an organ donor for intestinal transplantation. This chain's CDR3 is CASTKDRGNTEAFF. For the CDR3, the DNA is TGTGCCAGTACTAAGGACAGGGGGAATACTGAAGCTTTCTTT.